This entry lists 15 T cell receptor beta chains sequenced from one sample in a study of T cells in tuberculosis. Using immunoSEQ multiplex PCR, the repertoire was profiled, and TCRdb retains in-frame clones only, with some absent. The sample contains about 40,000 clones, 94% of which appear only once. Sequencing input: PBMCs. The origin of the receptors is a donor between 10 and 35 years old with latent tuberculosis or without tuberculosis infection. Some clones in this sample may be carry-over from other donors' samples.

J is TRBJ2-3 and V is TRBV4-3; 16 nucleotides agree with TRBD2. Unmatched junction bases numbered 2, after V lost 4 bases and J lost 1 base. Germline CDR1 and CDR2: LGHNA and YSLEER. The CDR3 consists of 17 residues. The CDR3 spells CASSPGLAGGGTDTQYF. The CDR3 nucleotides read TGCGCCAGCAGCCCGGGACTAGCGGGGGGGGGCACAGATACGCAGTATTTT.

CDR3 residues: CASSAGDTGELFF. The DNA for the CDR3 is TGTGCCAGCAGTGCCGGGGACACCGGGGAGCTGTTTTTT. V is TRBV2 and J is TRBJ2-2; perhaps TRBD2 as D (5 bases). V lost 4 bases and J 3 bases, leaving 6 bases between the germline ends. CDR1 and CDR2 (germline): SNHLY, FYNNEI. The CDR3 loop spans 13 amino acids.

This clone was counted once. The V and J genes are TRBV5-5 and TRBJ1-2, with unresolved D. V was trimmed by 4 bases and J by 4 bases, leaving 11 bases between them. This CDR3 has 13 residues. CDR1 is SGHKS, CDR2 YYEKEE, per germline (reference sequence). CDR3 region: CASSADKFYGYTF. CDR3 nucleotide sequence: TGTGCCAGCAGCGCCGACAAATTCTATGGCTACACCTTC.

This chain links TRBV10-3 with TRBJ2-7, with a tentative D call TRBD1 (6 bases). The CDR3 is 12 amino acids. With 4 bases removed from V and 6 bases from J, the gap between germline ends came to 10 bases. Germline CDR1 and CDR2: ENHRY and SYGVKD. DNA for the CDR3: TGTGCCATCAGTGTGGCAGGGGTCGAGCAGTACGTC. Protein: CAISVAGVEQYV.

This sequence joins TRBV7-2 and TRBJ1-1, with D possibly being TRBD1 (6 bases). The V end lost 8 bases, the J end lost 4 bases, and 20 bases lay between the germline ends. The length of the CDR3 is 15 residues. The V gene's germline CDR1 is SGHTA and CDR2 FQGNSA. The CDR3 protein is CASGIDWVGATEAFF. The CDR3 DNA sequence: TGTGCCAGCGGGATCGATTGGGTGGGGGCCACTGAAGCTTTCTTT.

The chain combines TRBV7-9 with TRBJ2-6; 8 bases fit TRBD1. Trimming cost V 5 bases and J 11 bases; bases outside gene matches: 8. The germline V gene encodes CDR1 SEHNR and CDR2 FQNEAQ (reference sequence). The CDR3 spans 14 residues. In nucleotides, the CDR3 is TGTGCCAGCAGCGACAGGGGCAGAAAAGACGTCCTGACTTTC. This gives the protein CASSDRGRKDVLTF.

The J gene is TRBJ2-2, the V gene TRBV11-3, with 8 nucleotides matching TRBD1. Germline V gene data show CDR1 as SGHNT and CDR2 as YENEEA. The CDR3 loop spans 13 amino acids. Unmatched junction bases numbered 4, after V lost 7 bases and J lost 6 bases. Here the CDR3 reads CASTDRGPGELFF. In DNA, the CDR3 is TGTGCCAGCACCGACAGGGGTCCCGGGGAGCTGTTTTTT.

The rearrangement joins TRBV10-1 to TRBJ1-5, with TRBD1 as a possible D gene (6 bases). Trimming pared 5 bases from V and 3 bases from J, leaving 11 bases between. Germline V gene data show CDR1 as WNHNN and CDR2 as SYGVQD (reference sequence). The CDR3 loop spans 14 amino acids. The CDR3, as DNA: TGCGCCAGCAGTTCTGGACAGACCAATCAGCCCCAGCATTTT. This gives the protein CASSSGQTNQPQHF.

This chain uses TRBV4-3 with TRBJ1-1, with D tentatively TRBD1 (5 bases). The CDR3 runs 14 residues. CDR1 LGHNA and CDR2 YSLEER come from the germline V gene. Deletions cut 4 bases from V and 7 bases from J, with 16 bases between. CDR3 sequence (DNA): TGCGCCAGCAGCCTCAGCCAGGGAACCCTTGAAGCTTTCTTT. This encodes CASSLSQGTLEAFF.

The sample holds one count of this clone. The chain combines TRBV10-3 with TRBJ2-1; TRBD2 matches 8 bases. The CDR3 is 14 residues long. The J segment lost 6 bases and the V segment lost 8 bases, leaving 9 bases of the junction unmatched. In germline, CDR1 is ENHRY, CDR2 SYGVKD. CDR3: CAIGPAGDSNEQFF. Written as DNA, the CDR3 is TGTGCCATCGGTCCAGCGGGGGACTCCAATGAGCAGTTCTTC.

V and J are TRBV13 and TRBJ1-1; D remains unclear. CDR1 and CDR2 from the germline V gene are PRHDT and FYEKMQ (reference sequence). CDR3 length: 15 amino acids. V was cut by 1 base and J by 1 base, with 10 bases left in between. In nucleotides, the CDR3 is TGTGCCAGCAGCTTAGTTAGGAGGGCGAACACTGAAGCTTTCTTT. Translation gives CASSLVRRANTEAFF.

V usage is TRBV6-1 and J usage is TRBJ1-5; possible D gene TRBD1, 5 bases. The CDR3 runs to 15 residues. Trimming cost V 6 bases and J 6 bases, with 18 bases left between them. Per the germline V gene, CDR1 is MNHNS and CDR2 is SASEGT. CDR3 nucleotides: TGTGCCAGCAGGCTGGGACTTGCCGTGCCTCAGCCCCAGCATTTT. Amino acids: CASRLGLAVPQPQHF.

This clone appeared a few times. V gene TRBV10-1 combines with J gene TRBJ1-6; tentative D call: TRBD1 (6 bases). The CDR3 extends over 14 amino acids. Germline V gives CDR1 WNHNN, CDR2 SYGVQD (reference sequence). V was trimmed by 7 bases and J by 10 bases, leaving 17 bases between them. Written as DNA, the CDR3 is TGCGCCAGCACCCTGGGAGAAAGGGGGTCACCCCTCCACTTT. Protein product: CASTLGERGSPLHF.

The chain employs TRBV9 and TRBJ2-2, with TRBD1 matching 11 bases. This CDR3 is built from 13 residues. Per germline, CDR1 SGDLS and CDR2 YYNGEE. Unmatched junction bases numbered 5, after V lost 8 bases and J lost 8 bases. CDR3 loop: CASGQGAQGELFF. The CDR3 DNA follows: TGTGCCAGTGGACAGGGGGCGCAGGGGGAGCTGTTTTTT.

The chain uses TRBV11-2 and TRBJ2-4, with a possible D match to TRBD2 (6 bases). The V gene's germline CDR1 is SGHAT and CDR2 FQNNGV. Trimming shortened V by 5 bases and J by 1 base, and 24 bases separated the two germline ends. CDR3 length: 19 residues. The CDR3 loop is CASSQIRRWREAAKNIQYF. In nucleotides, the CDR3 is TGTGCCAGCAGCCAAATACGACGCTGGCGGGAAGCGGCCAAAAACATTCAGTACTTC. The whole variable domain, remainder taken from reference TRBV11-2 and TRBJ2-4, is EAGVAQSPRYKIIEKRQSVAFWCNPISGHATLYWYQQILGQGPKLLIQFQNNGVVDDSQLPKDRFSAERLKGVDSTLKIQPAKLEDSAVYLCASSQIRRWREAAKNIQYFGAGTRLSVL.